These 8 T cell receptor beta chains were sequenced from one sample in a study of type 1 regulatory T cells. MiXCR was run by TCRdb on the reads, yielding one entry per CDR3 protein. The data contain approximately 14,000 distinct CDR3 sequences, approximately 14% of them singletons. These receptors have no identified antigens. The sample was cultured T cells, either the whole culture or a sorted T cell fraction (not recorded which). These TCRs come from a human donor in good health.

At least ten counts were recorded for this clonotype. The CDR3 bases are TGTGCCAGTGGACAGGGGTCGTGGGAGCAGTACTTC. This codes for CASGQGSWEQYF. This chain joins TRBV6-5 and TRBJ2-7; the match to TRBD1 covers 9 bases. Germline trimming cut 9 bases from V and 7 bases from J; bases unmatched to any gene: 7. CDR1 and CDR2 (germline): MNHEY, SVGAGI. This CDR3 region has 12 residues.

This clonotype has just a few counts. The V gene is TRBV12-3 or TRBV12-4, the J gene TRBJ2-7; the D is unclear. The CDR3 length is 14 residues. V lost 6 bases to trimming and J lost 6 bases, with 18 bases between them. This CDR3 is CASSRVISDSEQYF. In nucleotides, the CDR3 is TGTGCCAGCAGCCGTGTGATTTCGGATTCCGAGCAGTACTTC.

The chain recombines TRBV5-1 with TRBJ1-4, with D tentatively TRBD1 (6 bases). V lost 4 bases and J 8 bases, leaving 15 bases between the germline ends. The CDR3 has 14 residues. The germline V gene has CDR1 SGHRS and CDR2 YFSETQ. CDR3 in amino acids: CASSPQTGQEKLFF. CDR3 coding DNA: TGCGCCAGCAGCCCTCAGACAGGTCAGGAAAAACTGTTTTTT.

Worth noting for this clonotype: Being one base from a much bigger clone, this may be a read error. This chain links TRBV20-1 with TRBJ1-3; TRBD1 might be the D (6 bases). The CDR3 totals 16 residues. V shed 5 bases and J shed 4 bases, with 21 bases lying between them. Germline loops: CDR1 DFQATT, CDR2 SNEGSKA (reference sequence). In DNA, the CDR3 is TGCAGTGCTGCCCCCAGGGGACGGCCTTTCGGAAACACCATATATTTT. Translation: CSAAPRGRPFGNTIYF.

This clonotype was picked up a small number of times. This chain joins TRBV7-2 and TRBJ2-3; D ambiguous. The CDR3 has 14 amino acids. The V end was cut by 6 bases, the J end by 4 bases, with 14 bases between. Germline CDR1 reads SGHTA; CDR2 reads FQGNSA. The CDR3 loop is CASRSRGLSDTQYF. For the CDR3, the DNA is TGTGCCAGCAGGAGTCGTGGGTTGTCAGATACGCAGTATTTT.

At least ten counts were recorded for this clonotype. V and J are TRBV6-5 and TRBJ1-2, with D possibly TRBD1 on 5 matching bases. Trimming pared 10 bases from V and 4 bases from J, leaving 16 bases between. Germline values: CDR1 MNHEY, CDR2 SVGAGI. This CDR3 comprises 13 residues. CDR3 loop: CATQPGDGYGYTF. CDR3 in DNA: TGTGCCACGCAACCCGGGGACGGCTATGGCTACACCTTC.

The CDR3 loop reads CASSMRQGGAQPQHF. CDR3 DNA sequence: TGTGCCAGTAGTATGCGACAGGGGGGAGCTCAGCCCCAGCATTTT. V and J are TRBV19 and TRBJ1-5; TRBD1 agrees at 9 bases. The germline CDR1 and CDR2 sequences are LNHDA and SQIVND (reference sequence). The CDR3 contains 15 residues. Trimming at V came to 3 bases and at J to 6 bases, leaving 6 bases not matched to a gene.

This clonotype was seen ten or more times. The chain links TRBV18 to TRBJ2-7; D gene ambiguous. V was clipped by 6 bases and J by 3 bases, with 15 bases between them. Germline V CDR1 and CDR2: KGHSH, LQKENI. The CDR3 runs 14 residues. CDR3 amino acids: CASSTGLTGYEQYF. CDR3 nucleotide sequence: TGTGCCAGCTCCACGGGTCTAACGGGCTACGAGCAGTACTTC.